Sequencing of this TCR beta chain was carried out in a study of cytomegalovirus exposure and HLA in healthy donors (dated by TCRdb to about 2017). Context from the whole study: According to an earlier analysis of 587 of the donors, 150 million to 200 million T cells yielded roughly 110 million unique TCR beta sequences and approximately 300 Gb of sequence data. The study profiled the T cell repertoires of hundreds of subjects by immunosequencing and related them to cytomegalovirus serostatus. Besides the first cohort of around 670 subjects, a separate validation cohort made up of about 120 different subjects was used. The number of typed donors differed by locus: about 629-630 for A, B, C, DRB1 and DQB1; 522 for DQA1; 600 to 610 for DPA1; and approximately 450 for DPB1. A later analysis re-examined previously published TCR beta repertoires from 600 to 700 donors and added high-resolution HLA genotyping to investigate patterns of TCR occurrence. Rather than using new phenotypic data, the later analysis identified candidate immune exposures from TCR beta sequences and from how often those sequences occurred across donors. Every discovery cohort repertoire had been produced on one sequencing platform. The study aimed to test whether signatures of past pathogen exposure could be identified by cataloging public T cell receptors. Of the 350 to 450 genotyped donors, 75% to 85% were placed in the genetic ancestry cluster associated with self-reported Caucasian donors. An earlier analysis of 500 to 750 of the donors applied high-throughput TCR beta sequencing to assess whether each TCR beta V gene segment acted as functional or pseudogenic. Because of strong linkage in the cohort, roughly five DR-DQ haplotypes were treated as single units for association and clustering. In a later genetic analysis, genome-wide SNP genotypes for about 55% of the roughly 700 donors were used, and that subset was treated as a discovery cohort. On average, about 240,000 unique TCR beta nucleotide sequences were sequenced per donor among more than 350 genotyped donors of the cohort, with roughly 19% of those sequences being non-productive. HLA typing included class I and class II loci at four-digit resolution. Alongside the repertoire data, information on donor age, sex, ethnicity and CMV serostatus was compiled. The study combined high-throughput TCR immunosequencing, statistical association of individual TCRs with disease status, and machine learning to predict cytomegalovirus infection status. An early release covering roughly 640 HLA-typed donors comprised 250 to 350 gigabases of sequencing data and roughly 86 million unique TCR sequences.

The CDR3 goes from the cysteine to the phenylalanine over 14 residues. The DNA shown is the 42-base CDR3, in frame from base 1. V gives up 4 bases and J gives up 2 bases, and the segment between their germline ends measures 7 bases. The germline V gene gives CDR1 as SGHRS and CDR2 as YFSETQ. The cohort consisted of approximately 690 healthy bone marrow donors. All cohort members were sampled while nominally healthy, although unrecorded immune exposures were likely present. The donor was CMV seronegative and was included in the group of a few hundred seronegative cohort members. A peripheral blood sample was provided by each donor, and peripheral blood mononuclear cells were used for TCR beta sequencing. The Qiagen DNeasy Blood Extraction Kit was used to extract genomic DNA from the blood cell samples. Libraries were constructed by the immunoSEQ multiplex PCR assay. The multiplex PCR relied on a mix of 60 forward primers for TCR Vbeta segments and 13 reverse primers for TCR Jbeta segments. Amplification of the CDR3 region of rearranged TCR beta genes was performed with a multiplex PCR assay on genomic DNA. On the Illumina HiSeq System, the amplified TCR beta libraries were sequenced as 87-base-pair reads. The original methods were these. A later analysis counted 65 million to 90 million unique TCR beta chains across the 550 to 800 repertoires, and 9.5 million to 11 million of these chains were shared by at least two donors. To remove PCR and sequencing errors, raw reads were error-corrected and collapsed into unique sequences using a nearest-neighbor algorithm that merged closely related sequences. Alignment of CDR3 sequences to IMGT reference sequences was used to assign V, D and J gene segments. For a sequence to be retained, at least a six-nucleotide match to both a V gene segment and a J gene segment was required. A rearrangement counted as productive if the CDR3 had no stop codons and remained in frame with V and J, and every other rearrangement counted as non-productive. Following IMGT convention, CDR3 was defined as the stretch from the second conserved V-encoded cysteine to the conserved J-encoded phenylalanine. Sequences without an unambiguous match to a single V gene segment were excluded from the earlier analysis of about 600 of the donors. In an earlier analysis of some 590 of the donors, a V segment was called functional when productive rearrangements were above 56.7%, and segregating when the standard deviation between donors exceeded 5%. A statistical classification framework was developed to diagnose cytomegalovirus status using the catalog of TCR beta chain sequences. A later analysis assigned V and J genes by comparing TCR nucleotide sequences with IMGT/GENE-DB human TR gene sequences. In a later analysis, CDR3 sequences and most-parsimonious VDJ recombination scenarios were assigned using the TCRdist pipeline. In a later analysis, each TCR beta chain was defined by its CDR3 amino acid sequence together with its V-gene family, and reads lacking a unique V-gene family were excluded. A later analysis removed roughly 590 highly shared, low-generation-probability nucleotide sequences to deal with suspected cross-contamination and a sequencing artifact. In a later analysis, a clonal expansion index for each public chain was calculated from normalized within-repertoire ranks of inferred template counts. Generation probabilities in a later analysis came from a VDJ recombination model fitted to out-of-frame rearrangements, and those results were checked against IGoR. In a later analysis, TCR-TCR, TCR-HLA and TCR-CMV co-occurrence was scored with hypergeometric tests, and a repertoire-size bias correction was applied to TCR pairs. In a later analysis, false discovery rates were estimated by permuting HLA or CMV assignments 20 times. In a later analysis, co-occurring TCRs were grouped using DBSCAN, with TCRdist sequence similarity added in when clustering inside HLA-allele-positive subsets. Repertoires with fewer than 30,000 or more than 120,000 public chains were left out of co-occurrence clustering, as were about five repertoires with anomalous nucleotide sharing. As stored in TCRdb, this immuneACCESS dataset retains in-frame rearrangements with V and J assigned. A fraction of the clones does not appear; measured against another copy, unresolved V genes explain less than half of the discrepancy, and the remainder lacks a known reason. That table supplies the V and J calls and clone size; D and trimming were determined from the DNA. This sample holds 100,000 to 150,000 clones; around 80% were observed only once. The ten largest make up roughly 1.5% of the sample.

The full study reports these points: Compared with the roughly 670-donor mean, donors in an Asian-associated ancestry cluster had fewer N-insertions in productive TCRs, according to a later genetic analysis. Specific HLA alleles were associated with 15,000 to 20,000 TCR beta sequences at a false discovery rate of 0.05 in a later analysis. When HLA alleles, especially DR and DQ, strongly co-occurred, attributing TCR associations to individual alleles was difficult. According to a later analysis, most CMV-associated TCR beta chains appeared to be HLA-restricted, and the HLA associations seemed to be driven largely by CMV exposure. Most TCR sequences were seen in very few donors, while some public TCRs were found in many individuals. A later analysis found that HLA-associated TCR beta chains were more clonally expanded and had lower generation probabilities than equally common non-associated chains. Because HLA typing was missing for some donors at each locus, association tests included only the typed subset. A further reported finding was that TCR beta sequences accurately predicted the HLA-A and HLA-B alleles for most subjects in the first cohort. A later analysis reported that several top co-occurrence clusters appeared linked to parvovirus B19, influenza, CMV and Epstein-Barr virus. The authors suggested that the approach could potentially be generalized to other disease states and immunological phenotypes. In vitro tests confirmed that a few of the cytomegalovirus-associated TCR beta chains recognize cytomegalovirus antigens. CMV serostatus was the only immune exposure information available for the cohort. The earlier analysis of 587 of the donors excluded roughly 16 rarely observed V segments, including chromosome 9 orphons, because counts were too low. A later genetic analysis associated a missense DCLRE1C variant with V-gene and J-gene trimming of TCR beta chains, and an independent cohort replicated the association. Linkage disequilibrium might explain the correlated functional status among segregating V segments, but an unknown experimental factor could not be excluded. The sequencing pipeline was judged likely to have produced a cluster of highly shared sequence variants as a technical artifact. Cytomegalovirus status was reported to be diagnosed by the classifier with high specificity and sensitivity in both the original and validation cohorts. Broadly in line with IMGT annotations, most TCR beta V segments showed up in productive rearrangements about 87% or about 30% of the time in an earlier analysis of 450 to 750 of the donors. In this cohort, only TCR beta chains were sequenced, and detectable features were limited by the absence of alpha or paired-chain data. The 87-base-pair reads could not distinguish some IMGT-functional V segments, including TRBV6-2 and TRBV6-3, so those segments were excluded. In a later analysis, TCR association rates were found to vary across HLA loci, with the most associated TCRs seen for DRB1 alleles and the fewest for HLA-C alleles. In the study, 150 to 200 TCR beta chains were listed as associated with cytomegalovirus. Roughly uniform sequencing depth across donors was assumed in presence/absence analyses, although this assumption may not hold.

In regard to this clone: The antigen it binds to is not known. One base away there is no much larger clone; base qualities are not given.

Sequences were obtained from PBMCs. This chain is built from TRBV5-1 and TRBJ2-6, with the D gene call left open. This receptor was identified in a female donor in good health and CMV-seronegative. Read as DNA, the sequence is TGCGCCAGCAGCCTGACACCTGGGGCCAACGTCCTGACTTTC. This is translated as CASSLTPGANVLTF.